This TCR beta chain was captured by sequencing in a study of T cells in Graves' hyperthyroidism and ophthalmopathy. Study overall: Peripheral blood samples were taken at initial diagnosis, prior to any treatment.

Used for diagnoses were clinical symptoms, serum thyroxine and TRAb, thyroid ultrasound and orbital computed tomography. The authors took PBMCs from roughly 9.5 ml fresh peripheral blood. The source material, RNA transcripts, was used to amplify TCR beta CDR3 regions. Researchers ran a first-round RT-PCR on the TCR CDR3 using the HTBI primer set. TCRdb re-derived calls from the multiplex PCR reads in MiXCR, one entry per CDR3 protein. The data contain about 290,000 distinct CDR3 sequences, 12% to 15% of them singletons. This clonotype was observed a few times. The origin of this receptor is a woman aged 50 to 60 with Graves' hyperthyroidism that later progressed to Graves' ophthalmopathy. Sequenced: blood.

The CDR3 loop reads CASSPSKAAGNTIYF. The CDR3, as DNA: TGTGCCAGCTCACCGAGCAAGGCTGCTGGAAACACCATATATTTT. This chain uses TRBV18 with TRBJ1-3; D unresolved. The CDR3 is 15 residues long. V gave up 3 bases and J gave up 2 bases, with 11 bases separating them. The germline V gene has CDR1 KGHSH and CDR2 LQKENI.